This T cell receptor (beta chain) appears in the sequencing data of a study of blood T cell repertoires in COVID-19. Study background: Both acute and convalescent COVID-19 samples were obtained from the United States, Italy and Spain. Sources were T cells, B-cell-depleted T cells, or PBMCs; the material itself was cDNA or gDNA.

CDR3 size: 14 residues. Trimming stripped 7 bases from V and 4 bases from J, with 16 bases between. Germline CDR1 MNHEY, CDR2 SMNVEV (reference sequence). Under the authors' procedure: The assay estimated nucleated cells by amplifying reference gene primers. TCRdb keeps only in-frame clones here, not all; method: immunoSEQ multiplex PCR. V and J calls and clone size are copied from that table; D and trimming were computed from the DNA. Altogether 250,000 or so clones are present, about four fifths being singletons, with the ten largest covering about 4.8%. V and J are TRBV27 and TRBJ1-2; D is possibly TRBD1 (6 bases). The TCR sequence derives from a woman in her 70s with acute or convalescent COVID-19. The sequencing input was peripheral blood. CDR3 DNA sequence: TGTGCCAGCAAGGAGAGAGGACAGACCTATGGCTACACCTTC. As protein: CASKERGQTYGYTF.